This T cell receptor beta chain was identified during a study of CD8+CD57+ T cells in acquired aplastic anemia (dated by TCRdb to between 2018 and 2020). Looking at the study overall: A mean of roughly 2.9 ug of DNA, ranging from roughly 0.19 to 30 ug, was extracted from sorted CD4+ and CD8+ cells. An average of approximately 10 million reads for CD4+ cells and approximately 11 million reads for CD8+ cells was obtained from healthy donor samples. The paper as a whole reports these results and caveats: Patients and healthy controls showed no significant difference in CD8+ Simpson's diversity (P=0.060). About 28 CD8+ CDR3 sequences were found in both patients and controls but appeared to be highly expressed in patients and within the immunodominant clones of the patients.

The study deep-sequenced TCR repertoires of sorted CD4+ and CD8+ blood T cells from severe aplastic anemia patients and healthy subjects. Ficoll-Paque density gradient centrifugation was used to isolate peripheral blood mononuclear cells. CD4+ and CD8+ T cells were sorted by FACS or magnetic beads before DNA extraction. Taken from cysteine to phenylalanine, the CDR3 has 14 residues. Just CDR3 DNA is preserved here, 42 bases in frame from base 1. V is reduced by 2 bases and J by 3 bases, leaving a spacing of 14 bases between them. The germline V gene (reference sequence) supplies CDR1 DFQATT and CDR2 SNEGSKA. There are many counts of this clonotype. The specificity of this receptor is unknown. No much larger clonotype is one base removed from it; base qualities were not supplied. Profiling of TCR beta VDJ combinations and CDR3 sequences used genomic DNA as the template. An Illumina HiSeq 2000 was the platform used for TCR repertoire sequencing. The authors' pipeline ran thus. Repertoire assessment relied on Simpson's diversity index, CDR3 size and DJ length profiles, and TRBV/TRBJ rearrangement plots. The immunodominant clone was defined as the most abundant DNA sequence in deep sequencing data. CDR3 amino acid sequences were screened for sharing across subjects and compared with published repertoires and the VDJdb database. TCRdb trimmed public reads at Q25 via fastp, called clones via MiXCR and kept in-frame beta chains. Every distinct CDR3 protein forms one entry, paired with its most common genes and DNA. The V and J calls come from TCRdb's annotation, not from the publication. The sample yields 110,000 or so distinct CDR3 sequences; around 50% were counted once. Of the sample, roughly 31% is held by the ten largest clones.

The sample consisted of sorted CD4+, CD8+, or CD8+CD57+ T cells (not recorded which) from PBMCs. The chain joins TRBV20-1 to TRBJ2-7; no D gene is confidently identified. The TCR sequence derives from a human donor in good health, serving as a control. The DNA sequence is TGCAGTGCTAGAAAAACGGACGGGTACTACGAGCAGTACTTC. Translation gives CSARKTDGYYEQYF.